The clone carrying this T cell receptor beta chain is labeled as medium-sized. This sample is drawn from a study of neoadjuvant anti-PD-1 for oral cavity cancer. Study information: Most patients had three to four biweekly doses of 3 mg/kg nivolumab before resection.

The CDR3 covers 17 residues. CDR1 is SGHAT and CDR2 is FQNNGV in the germline V gene. Trimming left V 1 base short and J 4 bases short, with 18 bases between. Produced via immunoSEQ multiplex PCR; TCRdb's table is partial and in-frame only. The sample lists about 37,000 clones; over 30% were seen once. The time point here: after neoadjuvant nivolumab, at surgical resection. Patients had newly diagnosed, untreated stage II-IVA oral cavity squamous cell carcinoma. This rearrangement joins TRBV11-2 to TRBJ2-3; D ambiguous. The receptor comes from a person aged 35-79 years with oral cavity squamous cell carcinoma. Source: tumor tissue, taken after nivolumab (anti-PD-1) treatment. CDR3 loop: CASSLGATQAGPDTQYF. CDR3 DNA sequence: TGTGCCAGCAGCTTAGGAGCTACCCAGGCCGGACCAGATACGCAGTATTTT. Full variable domain (missing parts from reference TRBV11-2 and TRBJ2-3): EAGVAQSPRYKIIEKRQSVAFWCNPISGHATLYWYQQILGQGPKLLIQFQNNGVVDDSQLPKDRFSAERLKGVDSTLKIQPAKLEDSAVYLCASSLGATQAGPDTQYFGPGTRLTVL.